The clone carrying this T cell receptor (beta chain) was seen ten or more times. Its specificity is unknown. Germline CDR1 reads SGHTA; CDR2 reads FQGNSA. V gave up 8 bases and J gave up 1 base, with 9 bases separating them. The CDR3 loop spans 12 amino acids. These data belong to a study of Graves' ophthalmopathy and Graves' hyperthyroidism. The wider study: At initial diagnosis, peripheral blood was obtained, and this preceded any treatment.

Disease in donors with ophthalmopathy had moderate-to-severe activity, CAS ≥3, NOSPECS ≥4 and under 3 months' duration. As the starting material, roughly 9.8 ml of fresh peripheral blood yielded the PBMCs. RNA transcripts were the source from which TCR beta CDR3 regions were amplified. The workflow started with a first-round RT-PCR run with HTBI primers and then moved on to a second-round multiplex PCR. TCRdb analysed the multiplex PCR reads with MiXCR anew, one entry per CDR3 protein. The sample gives almost 750,000 distinct CDR3 sequences, roughly 40% of which show up once; 40% to 55% is in the top ten. Study-wide findings and caveats: Using 13 signatures, a model distinguished ophthalmopathy from stable hyperthyroidism, reaching around 85% sensitivity and approximately 81% specificity.

This clonotype originated in an adult man with Graves' ophthalmopathy. This chain joins TRBV7-2 and TRBJ2-7, with D perhaps matching TRBD2 (5 bases). Sequencing input: peripheral blood. The CDR3 region has the DNA TGTGCCAGCCGAGGGTGGTCCTACGAGCAGTACTTC. Translated: CASRGWSYEQYF. Based on the CDR3 plus reference TRBV7-2 and TRBJ2-7, the full variable domain is GAGVSQSPSNKVTEKGKDVELRCDPISGHTALYWYRQSLGQGLEFLIYFQGNSAPDKSGLPSDRFSAERTGGSVSTLTIQRTQQEDSAVYLCASRGWSYEQYFGPGTRLTVT.